Presented here are 32 T cell receptor beta chains from one specimen sequenced in a study of blood T cell repertoires in COVID-19. Assay: immunoSEQ multiplex PCR; the TCRdb copy retains only in-frame clones and omits some. The table shows about 50,000 clones, with 65% to 85% occurring only once. The sequencing sample was made of peripheral blood. These receptors were taken from a human donor in a cohort sampled during active COVID-19.

V usage is TRBV9 and J usage is TRBJ1-2; perhaps TRBD1 as D (5 bases). V was clipped by 0 bases and J by 5 bases, with 11 bases between them. The germline V gene has CDR1 SGDLS and CDR2 YYNGEE. The CDR3 extends over 14 amino acids. In DNA form, the CDR3 reads TGTGCCAGCAGCGTAGCCGACAGTCGATATGGCTACACCTTC. Protein: CASSVADSRYGYTF. The full variable domain, with the rest looked up from reference TRBV9 and TRBJ1-2, is DSGVTQTPKHLITATGQRVTLRCSPRSGDLSVYWYQQSLDQGLQFLIQYYNGEERAKGNILERFSAQQFPDLHSELNLSSLELGDSALYFCASSVADSRYGYTFGSGTRLTVV.

The chain links TRBV13 to TRBJ2-3; TRBD2 agrees at 11 bases. This CDR3 contains 21 residues. V gave up 5 bases and J gave up 0 bases; unmatched junction bases: 19. Germline V gives CDR1 PRHDT, CDR2 FYEKMQ (reference sequence). The CDR3 here is CASSPIGLAGDFTHSTDTQYF. The CDR3 bases are TGTGCCAGCAGCCCGATTGGACTAGCGGGTGACTTTACTCATAGCACAGATACGCAGTATTTT.

The chain recombines TRBV5-5 with TRBJ2-5, with a tentative D call TRBD1 (6 bases). This CDR3 is 15 amino acids long. The ends were cut back, 0 bases at V and 0 bases at J, with 9 bases in the middle. From germline, CDR1 is SGHKS and CDR2 YYEKEE (reference sequence). The DNA of the CDR3 is TGTGCCAGCAGCTTGGGGACAGCAAACCAAGAGACCCAGTACTTC. Amino acids: CASSLGTANQETQYF.

V and J are TRBV30 and TRBJ1-6; perhaps TRBD1 as D (6 bases). CDR3 length: 12 amino acids. Germline V lookup: CDR1 GTSNPN, CDR2 SVGIG (reference sequence). Between the trimmed V and J ends, which lost 4 bases and 7 bases, there was a span of 8 bases. CDR3 DNA sequence: TGTGCCTGGAAAGGACAGAATTCACCCCTCCACTTT. Translated, it gives CAWKGQNSPLHF.

This rearrangement joins TRBV30 to TRBJ1-5; D possibly corresponds to TRBD1 (6 bases). Germline V gene sequence: CDR1 GTSNPN, CDR2 SVGIG (reference sequence). The CDR3 runs to 15 residues. Between the trimmed V and J ends, which lost 1 base and 5 bases, there was a span of 15 bases. The CDR3 region is CAWSAQGRRDQPQHF. CDR3 bases: TGTGCCTGGAGTGCTCAGGGGAGAAGGGATCAGCCCCAGCATTTT.

The chain uses TRBV18 and TRBJ2-2; 8 bases agree with TRBD1. This CDR3 comprises 15 residues. The V gene's germline CDR1 is KGHSH and CDR2 LQKENI. V lost 0 bases to trimming and J lost 5 bases; unmatched junction nucleotides: 2. DNA of the CDR3: TGTGCCAGCTCACCACCTAACAGGGGGACCGGGGAGCTGTTTTTT. It encodes CASSPPNRGTGELFF.

The gene calls are TRBV14 and TRBJ2-7; 10 bases are shared with TRBD1. Unmatched junction bases numbered 12, after V lost 2 bases and J lost 2 bases. There are 18 residues in the CDR3. The germline V gene encodes CDR1 SGHDN and CDR2 FVKESK. In DNA form, the CDR3 reads TGTGCCAGCAGCCAATCCTTTTTTCCGGGACAGGGGCCCTACGAGCAGTACTTC. Its protein product is CASSQSFFPGQGPYEQYF. Combining the CDR3 with reference TRBV14 and TRBJ2-7 gives the whole variable domain EAGVTQFPSHSVIEKGQTVTLRCDPISGHDNLYWYRRVMGKEIKFLLHFVKESKQDESGMPNNRFLAERTGGTYSTLKVQPAELEDSGVYFCASSQSFFPGQGPYEQYFGPGTRLTVT.

This chain links TRBV19 with TRBJ2-3; D is possibly TRBD1 (5 bases). Trimming shortened V by 3 bases and J by 5 bases, and 9 bases separated the two germline ends. CDR1 and CDR2 (germline): LNHDA, SQIVND (reference sequence). CDR3 length: 13 amino acids. The CDR3 DNA reads as TGTGCCAGTAGTATGACAGTGAGAGATACGCAGTATTTT. Its translation is CASSMTVRDTQYF.

The V call is TRBV7-9, the J call TRBJ1-1, with 11 bases fitting TRBD1. V shed 6 bases and J 1 base; nucleotides not matched to a gene: 10. Germline V lookup: CDR1 SEHNR, CDR2 FQNEAQ (reference sequence). This CDR3 is built from 17 residues. The CDR3 DNA is TGTGCCAGCAGTATAAGGACAGGGGGCTTAAAGAACACTGAAGCTTTCTTT. Protein product: CASSIRTGGLKNTEAFF.

This clone appeared a few times. The rearrangement links TRBV12-3 or TRBV12-4 to TRBJ1-1, with D unclear. The V and J ends lost 2 bases and 6 bases respectively, with 4 bases between them. CDR3 size: 11 residues. CDR3 sequence (DNA): TGTGCCAGCAGTTTAATAGCTGAAGCTTTCTTT. The encoded protein is CASSLIAEAFF.

The chain links TRBV5-1 to TRBJ2-1, with 10 bases aligning to TRBD2. Germline V gene data show CDR1 as SGHRS and CDR2 as YFSETQ. Trimming cost V 3 bases and J 7 bases; bases outside gene matches: 7. This CDR3 comprises 15 residues. The CDR3 DNA reads as TGCGCCAGCAGCTGGGGTAGCGGGGGGACGAATGAGCAGTTCTTC. It translates to CASSWGSGGTNEQFF.

This chain uses TRBV19 with TRBJ1-6; possible D gene TRBD1, 6 bases. V was shortened by 1 base and J by 10 bases, with 14 bases between the two germline ends. CDR3 length: 15 residues. Germline CDR1 reads LNHDA; CDR2 reads SQIVND (reference sequence). The CDR3, as DNA: TGTGCCAGTAGTATAGGGGACACCCTAGCCTCACCCCTCCACTTT. This gives the protein CASSIGDTLASPLHF.

The chain combines TRBV11-3 with TRBJ2-7; 10 bases fit TRBD1. Unmatched junction bases numbered 4, after V lost 1 base and J lost 4 bases. CDR3 length: 15 residues. CDR1 is SGHNT, CDR2 YENEEA, per germline. CDR3 region: CASSLGQGAEYEQYF. The DNA for the CDR3 is TGTGCCAGCAGCTTAGGACAGGGGGCGGAGTACGAGCAGTACTTC.

V is TRBV19 and J is TRBJ2-3; 9 bases align to TRBD2. The CDR3 length is 15 residues. V lost 3 bases, J lost 4 bases, and 5 bases stayed unmatched. Germline V CDR1 and CDR2: LNHDA, SQIVND (reference sequence). CDR3 bases: TGTGCCAGTAGTATGCGTGCGGGGGGGCCAGATACGCAGTATTTT. Translating gives CASSMRAGGPDTQYF. Complete variable domain (other parts from reference TRBV19 and TRBJ2-3): DGGITQSPKYLFRKEGQNVTLSCEQNLNHDAMYWYRQDPGQGLRLIYYSQIVNDFQKGDIAEGYSVSREKKESFPLTVTSAQKNPTAFYLCASSMRAGGPDTQYFGPGTRLTVL.

This clone came up a few times. The chain recombines TRBV30 with TRBJ1-6; D perhaps matches TRBD1 (6 bases). The CDR3 extends over 15 amino acids. With 0 bases removed from V and 13 bases from J, the gap between germline ends came to 19 bases. Germline V gene sequence: CDR1 GTSNPN, CDR2 SVGIG (reference sequence). The CDR3 sequence is CAWSVSDRPLWPLHF. CDR3 sequence (DNA): TGTGCCTGGAGTGTCTCAGACAGGCCTTTATGGCCCCTCCACTTT.

This clone was picked up one time. The CDR3 sequence: CASSDRGGAETQYF. CDR3 bases: TGTGCCAGCAGTGACAGAGGGGGCGCGGAGACCCAGTACTTC. The chain recombines TRBV6-4 with TRBJ2-5; TRBD1 matches at 7 bases. The CDR3 extends over 14 amino acids. V lost 2 bases to trimming and J lost 5 bases; unmatched junction nucleotides: 5. Per the germline V gene, CDR1 is MRHNA and CDR2 is SNTAGT.

The V and J genes are TRBV28 and TRBJ2-4; 9 bases are a match to TRBD1. The junction had 5 bases not matched to a gene; V was cut back by 4 bases and J by 7 bases. The germline CDR1 and CDR2 sequences are MDHEN and SYDVKM. The CDR3 sequence is 14 residues long. The CDR3 protein is CASSSVDRGNIQYF. The DNA for the CDR3 is TGTGCCAGCAGTTCTGTGGACAGGGGTAACATTCAGTACTTC.

The chain combines TRBV6-2 or TRBV6-3 with TRBJ2-3; 11 bases match TRBD2. CDR1 and CDR2 (germline): MNHEY, SVGEGT. CDR3 length: 15 amino acids. V shed 6 bases and J 3 bases; nucleotides not matched to a gene: 5. The CDR3 here is CASSLSGGATDTQYF. Written as DNA, the CDR3 is TGTGCCAGCAGCCTTAGCGGGGGGGCAACAGATACGCAGTATTTT.

The J gene is TRBJ2-7, the V gene TRBV6-1; 8 bases are shared with TRBD1. This CDR3 is built from 14 residues. J lost 3 bases, V lost 1 base, and 2 bases had no gene match. From germline, CDR1 is MNHNS and CDR2 SASEGT. The CDR3 protein is CASSEGQGYYEQYF. CDR3 bases: TGTGCCAGCAGTGAAGGACAGGGGTACTACGAGCAGTACTTC.

This clone showed up just once. The chain links TRBV24-1 to TRBJ2-4; maybe TRBD1 (6 bases). Trimming pared 5 bases from V and 5 bases from J, leaving 15 bases between. The CDR3 covers 15 residues. CDR1 and CDR2 (germline): KGHDR, SFDVKD. CDR3 DNA sequence: TGTGCCACCAGTGGCAGGGGCGCCGGACAAAACATTCAGTACTTC. This sequence encodes CATSGRGAGQNIQYF.

The genes are TRBV11-2 and TRBJ2-7; D remains ambiguous. This CDR3 contains 17 residues. V lost 5 bases, J lost 1 base, and 21 bases lay in between. Germline assignment: CDR1 SGHAT and CDR2 FQNNGV. The DNA for the CDR3 is TGTGCCAGCAGCGGCCTCCAGGCCCAATCCAAGTCCTACGAGCAGTACTTC. Residues: CASSGLQAQSKSYEQYF.

J is TRBJ2-3 and V is TRBV19; 7 bases line up with TRBD2. CDR3 length: 16 residues. CDR1 LNHDA and CDR2 SQIVND come from the germline V gene (reference sequence). V trimming: 5 bases; J trimming: 4 bases; junction bases outside the gene matches: 12. CDR3 coding DNA: TGTGCCAGTAGTGCTCCGGCGAGCGGGGCCTCAGATACGCAGTATTTT. Translating it yields CASSAPASGASDTQYF.

The CDR3 bases are TGTGCCAGCAGCTTGGCAGGGGGGACCAAAAACATTCAGTACTTC. Amino acids: CASSLAGGTKNIQYF. The chain combines TRBV5-6 with TRBJ2-4; D possibly corresponds to TRBD1 (7 bases). The CDR3 totals 15 residues. Trimming took 0 bases from V and 2 from J, leaving 9 bases between them. Germline V CDR1 and CDR2: SGHDT, YYEEEE. The variable domain in full, with the rest retrieved from reference TRBV5-6 and TRBJ2-4, is DAGVTQSPTHLIKTRGQQVTLRCSPKSGHDTVSWYQQALGQGPQFIFQYYEEEERQRGNFPDRFSGHQFPNYSSELNVNALLLGDSALYLCASSLAGGTKNIQYFGAGTRLSVL.

V gene TRBV9 combines with J gene TRBJ2-3; D is unclear. CDR1 is SGDLS, CDR2 YYNGEE, per germline. The ends were cut back, 3 bases at V and 7 bases at J, with 6 bases in the middle. CDR3 length equals 11 residues. The CDR3 protein is CASSASYTQYF. In nucleotides, the CDR3 is TGTGCCAGCAGCGCTTCCTATACGCAGTATTTT.

This clone was found once. V and J are TRBV19 and TRBJ2-7, with TRBD1 matching over 9 bases. Looked up from germline, CDR1 is LNHDA and CDR2 is SQIVND (reference sequence). This CDR3 has 14 amino acids. V dropped 5 bases and J dropped 7; count of bases not matched to a gene: 9. CDR3 protein: CASSVGTGPGEQYF. In DNA form, the CDR3 reads TGTGCCAGTAGTGTCGGGACAGGGCCGGGGGAGCAGTACTTC.

This chain joins TRBV6-5 and TRBJ1-1; 7 bases map to TRBD1. With 7 bases clipped from V and 9 bases from J, the junction kept 5 bases outside the gene matches. The CDR3 length is 11 residues. Per germline, CDR1 MNHEY and CDR2 SVGAGI. The DNA of the CDR3 is TGTGCCAGCACCAGGGGGTTCCAAGCTTTCTTT. Amino acid sequence: CASTRGFQAFF.

The CDR3 loop is CASSHRTDLAGGLAYEQYF. DNA for the CDR3: TGTGCCAGTAGTCACAGGACAGACCTAGCGGGGGGGCTCGCCTACGAGCAGTACTTC. The chain employs TRBV19 and TRBJ2-7; 12 bases map to TRBD2. Germline values: CDR1 LNHDA, CDR2 SQIVND (reference sequence). J lost 2 bases, V lost 5 bases, and 16 bases had no gene match. CDR3 length: 19 residues.

In its sample, this clone was seen a few times. DNA for the CDR3: TGTGCCAGCAGCTTCGACCTAGCGGGGGACAATGAGCAGTTCTTC. This encodes CASSFDLAGDNEQFF. This chain uses TRBV5-6 with TRBJ2-1, with 10 bases fitting TRBD2. Germline values: CDR1 SGHDT, CDR2 YYEEEE. The CDR3 is 15 residues long. V gave up 2 bases and J gave up 5 bases; unmatched junction bases: 4.

The chain combines TRBV6-5 with TRBJ1-2, with D tentatively TRBD1 (6 bases). From germline, CDR1 is MNHEY and CDR2 SVGAGI. The V end was cut by 8 bases, the J end by 8 bases, with 24 bases between. CDR3 length: 15 residues. The CDR3 bases are TGTGCCAGCGGAGGGGCGGCGGGGGCGCCGAGGGGCTACACCTTC. It is translated as CASGGAAGAPRGYTF.

For this clone: Other DNA sequences from this sample encode an identical CDR3 as well. This rearrangement joins TRBV2 to TRBJ2-7; the D is unclear. Per germline, CDR1 SNHLY and CDR2 FYNNEI. This CDR3 contains 12 residues. V shed 6 bases and J shed 0 bases, with 6 bases lying between them. The DNA of the CDR3 is TGTGCCAGCAGAGATAGCTCCTACGAGCAGTACTTC. It is translated as CASRDSSYEQYF.

The chain joins TRBV2 to TRBJ2-1; TRBD1 matches at 9 bases. The germline V gene has CDR1 SNHLY and CDR2 FYNNEI. V was clipped by 1 base and J by 8 bases; unmatched bases: 6. This CDR3 contains 15 residues. The CDR3 loop reads CASSEGGTGKDEQFF. The DNA for the CDR3 is TGTGCCAGCAGTGAAGGTGGGACAGGGAAAGATGAGCAGTTCTTC.

V gene TRBV18 combines with J gene TRBJ2-3; 10 bases are shared with TRBD2. The V segment lost 7 bases and the J segment 11 bases; nucleotides outside the gene matches: 15. Germline-derived CDR1 and CDR2 are KGHSH and LQKENI. The CDR3 sequence is 15 residues long. The CDR3 region is CASLKSGTSAERQYF. In DNA form, the CDR3 reads TGTGCCAGCTTAAAATCCGGGACTAGCGCCGAGAGGCAGTATTTT. Full variable domain (missing parts from reference TRBV18 and TRBJ2-3): NAGVMQNPRHLVRRRGQEARLRCSPMKGHSHVYWYRQLPEEGLKFMVYLQKENIIDESGMPKERFSAEFPKEGPSILRIQQVVRGDSAAYFCASLKSGTSAERQYFGPGTRLTVL.